The next 27 T cell receptor beta chains were all read from a single sample in a study of response to subunit inactivated influenza vaccine. Each CDR3 protein gets one entry after TCRdb re-called the RT-PCR reads with MiXCR. The sample lists about 610,000 distinct CDR3 sequences; 14% were seen once. Sequenced here: PBMCs from blood, sampled 11 to 12 days after vaccination. The origin of the receptors is a man aged 50 or older who received an inactivated influenza vaccine.

The chain links TRBV24-1 to TRBJ2-2, with D perhaps matching TRBD1 or TRBD2 (5 bases each). V was shortened by 5 bases and J by 3 bases, with 15 bases between the two germline ends. The V gene's germline CDR1 is KGHDR and CDR2 SFDVKD. The CDR3 extends over 16 amino acids. The CDR3: CATSALGTGDTGELFF. The DNA for the CDR3 is TGTGCCACCAGTGCCTTGGGGACCGGAGACACCGGGGAGCTGTTTTTT.

This clonotype came up a few times. The rearrangement joins TRBV10-3 to TRBJ1-1; D is possibly TRBD1 (5 bases). Trimming pared 10 bases from V and 0 bases from J, leaving 12 bases between. Germline-derived CDR1 and CDR2 are ENHRY and SYGVKD. The CDR3 spans 13 residues. The CDR3: CATSGGVNTEAFF. The CDR3 region has the DNA TGTGCCACCTCCGGAGGGGTGAACACTGAAGCTTTCTTT.

Only a few counts were recorded for this clonotype. The chain couples TRBV5-1 to TRBJ2-2; D gene uncertain. Germline CDR1 reads SGHRS; CDR2 reads YFSETQ. The CDR3 has 16 amino acids. Trimming removed 0 bases from V and 6 bases from J, with 15 bases in between. The CDR3 nucleotides are TGCGCCAGCAGCTTGGCCGGTTTCTCAAGGTCCGGGGAGCTGTTTTTT. Amino acids: CASSLAGFSRSGELFF.

This clonotype came up a few times. In nucleotides, the CDR3 is TGTGCCACCAGTGATTTTTCTACCGGATACAATGAGCAGTTCTTC. Translated: CATSDFSTGYNEQFF. This chain joins TRBV24-1 and TRBJ2-1; unclear D gene. The CDR3 has 15 residues. The V end was cut by 1 base, the J end by 4 bases, with 10 bases between. The germline CDR1 and CDR2 sequences are KGHDR and SFDVKD.

The rearrangement joins TRBV5-1 to TRBJ2-6; D not certain. The CDR3 spans 13 residues. The V gene's germline CDR1 is SGHRS and CDR2 YFSETQ. Trimming removed 8 bases from V and 0 bases from J, with 6 bases in between. The CDR3 DNA reads as TGCGCCAGTCAGGACTCTGGGGCCAACGTCCTGACTTTC. Its protein is CASQDSGANVLTF. Full variable domain (outside the CDR3, taken from reference TRBV5-1 and TRBJ2-6): KAGVTQTPRYLIKTRGQQVTLSCSPISGHRSVSWYQQTPGQGLQFLFEYFSETQRNKGNFPGRFSGRQFSNSRSEMNVSTLELGDSALYLCASQDSGANVLTFGAGSRLTVL.

CDR3 in amino acids: CASSQGRDLQETQYF. The CDR3 region has the DNA TGCGCCAGCAGTCAAGGAAGGGACTTACAAGAGACCCAGTACTTC. The chain joins TRBV23-1 to TRBJ2-5; perhaps TRBD2 as D (6 bases). TRBV23-1 carries the ORF label, with uncertain function. This CDR3 comprises 15 residues. The ends were cut back, 2 bases at V and 2 bases at J, with 12 bases in the middle.

The sample holds many counts of this clonotype. Written as DNA, the CDR3 is TGCAGTGCCTCACCCAGGACAGGGGTATATGAGCAGTTCTTC. Protein product: CSASPRTGVYEQFF. The chain couples TRBV20-1 to TRBJ2-1, with 9 nucleotides matching TRBD1. The ends lost 6 bases at V and 8 bases at J; junction bases unmatched: 11. The CDR3 length is 14 residues. CDR1 is DFQATT and CDR2 is SNEGSKA in the germline V gene (reference sequence).

This clonotype was found a few times. One end of the junction does not line up with germline, which may come from a read error. The chain recombines TRBV20-1 with TRBJ2-1; TRBD2 aligns across 9 bases. This CDR3 contains 13 residues. The germline V gene has CDR1 DFQATT and CDR2 SNEGSKA (reference sequence). CDR3: CSESAGGYSEQFF. CDR3 nucleotide sequence: TGCAGTGAATCGGCGGGGGGGTACAGTGAGCAGTTCTTC.

This clonotype came up a few times. CDR3 sequence reads: CASSPISDPGELFF. CDR3 DNA sequence: TGTGCCAGCTCACCAATTTCGGACCCCGGGGAGCTGTTTTTT. The chain recombines TRBV18 with TRBJ2-2; unclear D gene. The V end lost 2 bases, the J end lost 6 bases, and 10 bases lay between the germline ends. Germline-derived CDR1 and CDR2 are KGHSH and LQKENI. CDR3 length equals 14 residues.

The chain joins TRBV10-3 to TRBJ1-2; D unresolved. The CDR3 sequence is 15 residues long. Trimming left V 0 bases short and J 6 bases short, with 14 bases between. Germline lookup yields CDR1 ENHRY and CDR2 SYGVKD. For the CDR3, the DNA is TGTGCCATCAGTGAGTCGAATAGAGACGGGAATGGCTACACCTTC. It codes for CAISESNRDGNGYTF.

The chain has TRBV29-1 and TRBJ2-3; TRBD2 matches 10 bases. V lost 5 bases, J lost 2 bases, and 1 base stayed unmatched. The CDR3 extends over 13 amino acids. The germline CDR1 and CDR2 sequences are SQVTM and ANQGSEA. CDR3 DNA: TGCAGCGTTAGCGGGAGGGTCACAGATACGCAGTATTTT. Protein product: CSVSGRVTDTQYF.

Only a few counts were recorded for this clonotype. The chain employs TRBV20-1 and TRBJ2-1; 7 nucleotides align to TRBD2. Germline CDR1 and CDR2: DFQATT and SNEGSKA (reference sequence). This CDR3 spans 14 amino acids. Trimming at V came to 7 bases and at J to 2 bases, leaving 8 bases not matched to a gene. CDR3 bases: TGCAGTGTTGGAGCGGGGACCCCCTACAATGAGCAGTTCTTC. It yields the protein CSVGAGTPYNEQFF.

This chain joins TRBV7-2 and TRBJ2-2, with D possibly TRBD2 on 5 matching bases. V was pared by 0 bases and J by 5 bases, with 13 bases between. Germline values: CDR1 SGHTA, CDR2 FQGNSA. The CDR3 is made up of 16 amino acids. CDR3 nucleotide sequence: TGTGCCAGCAGCTTAGCAGCCCCAGCGGCGACCGGGGAGCTGTTTTTT. Protein sequence: CASSLAAPAATGELFF.

The V gene is TRBV23-1, the J gene TRBJ2-1, with 12 bases that match TRBD2. TRBV23-1 qualifies as an ORF whose function is uncertain. V was clipped by 2 bases and J by 0 bases; unmatched bases: 5. The CDR3 has 18 residues. The CDR3 region has the DNA TGCGCCAGCAGTCAACTCGGACTAGCGGGGAGCTCCTACAATGAGCAGTTCTTC. As protein: CASSQLGLAGSSYNEQFF.

This clonotype showed up just a few times. V is TRBV29-1 and J is TRBJ2-2; TRBD2 is a possible D gene (5 bases). This CDR3 has 12 residues. The germline V gene has CDR1 SQVTM and CDR2 ANQGSEA. V was cut by 5 bases and J by 5 bases, with 9 bases left in between. The CDR3 loop reads CSVPLATGELFF. Here the CDR3 DNA reads TGCAGCGTTCCGCTAGCAACCGGGGAGCTGTTTTTT.

This clonotype appeared a few times. This chain joins TRBV7-9 and TRBJ2-1; TRBD2 aligns across 7 bases. The CDR3 has 11 residues. V lost 4 bases, J lost 12 bases, and 3 bases stayed unmatched. Looked up from germline, CDR1 is SEHNR and CDR2 is FQNEAQ (reference sequence). The CDR3 is CASSSGLRQFF. The CDR3 DNA follows: TGTGCCAGCAGCTCGGGACTAAGGCAGTTCTTC.

This rearrangement joins TRBV7-2 to TRBJ2-2, with TRBD2 matching 8 bases. CDR1 SGHTA and CDR2 FQGNSA come from the germline V gene. The ends lost 5 bases at V and 7 bases at J; junction bases unmatched: 12. CDR3 length: 16 amino acids. CDR3 bases: TGTGCCAGCAGCCCCGTGGGTAGCGGGACCCACGGGGAGCTGTTTTTT. This codes for CASSPVGSGTHGELFF.

This clonotype appeared a few times. J is TRBJ2-1 and V is TRBV7-9; D unclear. The ends were cut back, 2 bases at V and 9 bases at J, with 11 bases in the middle. CDR3 length: 13 amino acids. Germline V gene sequence: CDR1 SEHNR, CDR2 FQNEAQ (reference sequence). The CDR3 spells CASSLLGNGEQFF. CDR3 DNA sequence: TGTGCCAGCAGCTTATTGGGTAACGGTGAGCAGTTCTTC.

The chain carries TRBV20-1 and TRBJ1-2; tentatively, D is TRBD1 (6 bases). Germline V gives CDR1 DFQATT, CDR2 SNEGSKA (reference sequence). The CDR3 sequence is 11 residues long. Trimming cost V 6 bases and J 8 bases, with 13 bases left between them. CDR3 nucleotide sequence: TGCAGTGCCACAGGGAAAGAGGGCTACACCTTC. As protein: CSATGKEGYTF.

V usage is TRBV5-1 and J usage is TRBJ2-5; 7 bases line up with TRBD2. This CDR3 has 16 amino acids. CDR1 is SGHRS and CDR2 is YFSETQ in the germline V gene. V dropped 1 base and J dropped 2; count of bases not matched to a gene: 8. The CDR3 reads CASSLWAGRAQETQYF. In nucleotides, the CDR3 is TGCGCCAGCAGCTTGTGGGCGGGGAGGGCTCAAGAGACCCAGTACTTC.

This clonotype was seen more than once but under ten times. This chain connects TRBV5-1 to TRBJ2-1; tentatively, D is TRBD2 (5 bases). The CDR3 is 15 amino acids. CDR1 is SGHRS and CDR2 is YFSETQ in the germline V gene. Trimming pared 4 bases from V and 0 bases from J, leaving 11 bases between. CDR3 loop: CASSQIGISYNEQFF. The CDR3 bases are TGCGCCAGCAGCCAAATCGGGATCTCCTACAATGAGCAGTTCTTC.

This clonotype showed up just a few times. The chain joins TRBV9 to TRBJ2-1, with 10 bases lining up with TRBD1. Trimming took 2 bases from V and 8 from J; bases not matched to a gene: 7. From germline, CDR1 is SGDLS and CDR2 YYNGEE. The CDR3 is 15 amino acids. The CDR3, as DNA: TGTGCCAGCAGCGTCTTCGGGACAGGGGTCGATGAGCAGTTCTTC. Translating gives CASSVFGTGVDEQFF.

The chain uses TRBV20-1 and TRBJ2-7, with a tentative D call TRBD1 (7 bases). Trimming removed 6 bases at V and 4 bases at J, with 19 bases between. Germline V gene lookup returns CDR1 DFQATT and CDR2 SNEGSKA (reference sequence). The CDR3 is 14 amino acids. CDR3 sequence reads: CSATQGGAWYEQYF. For the CDR3, the DNA is TGCAGTGCAACCCAGGGGGGCGCTTGGTACGAGCAGTACTTC.

The table lists this clonotype with a few counts. This chain uses TRBV4-2 with TRBJ2-3, with 7 bases matching TRBD2. Germline V CDR1 and CDR2: LGHNA, YNFKEQ. The CDR3 sequence is 15 residues long. With V trimmed by 0 bases and J by 4 bases, 4 bases remained unmatched. In DNA, the CDR3 is TGTGCCAGCAGCCAAGATGGGGGGAGGGCAGATACGCAGTATTTT. Its translation: CASSQDGGRADTQYF.

This clonotype was recorded a few times. The J gene is TRBJ2-7, the V gene TRBV7-6, with 15 bases identical to TRBD2. Trimming removed 4 bases from V and 3 bases from J; junction bases left unmatched: 4. Germline CDR1 is SGHVS and CDR2 is FNYEAQ. The CDR3 loop spans 16 amino acids. CDR3 sequence: CASSWGLAGGRYEQYF. The DNA for the CDR3 is TGTGCCAGCAGCTGGGGACTAGCGGGGGGCCGCTACGAGCAGTACTTC.

This CDR3 is CSDRDRGSPGYTF. In DNA form, the CDR3 reads TGCAGTGACAGGGACAGGGGCTCTCCTGGCTACACCTTC. V gene TRBV20-1 combines with J gene TRBJ1-2; 10 bases are shared with TRBD1. The CDR3 runs 13 residues. CDR1 and CDR2 (germline): DFQATT, SNEGSKA (reference sequence). V lost 7 bases, J lost 7 bases, and 9 bases stayed unmatched.

The V gene is TRBV4-3, the J gene TRBJ1-2; TRBD1 aligns across 7 bases. Germline CDR1 and CDR2: LGHNA and YSLEER. CDR3 length equals 15 residues. J gave up 1 base and V 5 bases, and 7 bases lay outside the gene matches. Written as DNA, the CDR3 is TGCGCCAGCAGCGAACGGGACAGCCGTAACTATGGCTACACCTTC. The encoded protein is CASSERDSRNYGYTF.